The 13 T cell receptor beta chains below were found in one sample sequenced in a study of cytotoxic CD8 clonotypes in ibrutinib-treated CLL. Produced via immunoSEQ multiplex PCR; TCRdb's table is partial and in-frame only. The data show about 300,000 clones, with less than 85% seen just once and about 5.7% held by the top ten. This sample comprised PBMCs, obtained at disease progression, from a patient treated with ibrutinib. These receptors all stem from a human donor with chronic lymphocytic leukemia.

As concerns this clone: The sample has other DNA sequences that encode this CDR3 too. The chain recombines TRBV2 with TRBJ1-6; no definite D call. The V gene's germline CDR1 is SNHLY and CDR2 FYNNEI. V was trimmed by 3 bases and J by 7 bases, leaving 7 bases between them. The CDR3 contains 13 residues. Written as DNA, the CDR3 is TGTGCCAGCAGTGAGGGTCGAAATTCACCCCTCCACTTT. Its protein product is CASSEGRNSPLHF.

The J gene is TRBJ2-7, the V gene TRBV4-1; D ambiguous. The ends were cut back, 4 bases at V and 7 bases at J, with 11 bases in the middle. CDR3 length: 12 amino acids. Per germline, CDR1 MGHRA and CDR2 YSYEKL. CDR3: CASSPLVREQYF. CDR3 nucleotides: TGCGCCAGCAGCCCTCTAGTTCGGGAGCAGTACTTC.

CDR3 protein: CASSLGGGVPEQYF. CDR3 bases: TGTGCCAGCAGCTTGGGAGGTGGGGTTCCCGAGCAGTACTTC. The genes are TRBV5-6 and TRBJ2-7, with D uncertain. Germline CDR1 and CDR2: SGHDT and YYEEEE. The length of the CDR3 is 14 residues. V was trimmed by 0 bases and J by 6 bases, leaving 13 bases between them.

CDR3 residues: CASRGGPSTDTQYF. In DNA, the CDR3 is TGTGCCAGCAGGGGGGGACCCAGCACAGATACGCAGTATTTT. The chain employs TRBV2 and TRBJ2-3; maybe TRBD2 (6 bases). The CDR3 is made up of 14 amino acids. Germline CDR1 SNHLY, CDR2 FYNNEI. The germline V and J ends were trimmed by 6 bases and 0 bases, with 10 bases remaining between them.

The chain couples TRBV7-3 to TRBJ1-3; the D gene is possibly TRBD1 (6 bases). Germline V lookup: CDR1 SGHTA, CDR2 FQGTGA. This CDR3 has 15 amino acids. The V and J ends lost 4 bases and 3 bases respectively, with 13 bases between them. CDR3 nucleotide sequence: TGTGCCAGCAGCTCAGGGGCTGTTTTTGGAAACACCATATATTTT. Protein product: CASSSGAVFGNTIYF.

V is TRBV27 and J is TRBJ2-2; D gene unclear. The germline gives CDR1 MNHEY, CDR2 SMNVEV (reference sequence). Trimming pared 8 bases from V and 0 bases from J, leaving 10 bases between. The CDR3 has 14 residues. The CDR3 here is CASSWKANTGELFF. The CDR3 DNA reads as TGTGCCAGCTCCTGGAAGGCGAACACCGGGGAGCTGTTTTTT.

This clone was detected only once. The chain uses TRBV4-3 and TRBJ2-7; TRBD2 is a possible D gene (5 bases). CDR1 is LGHNA and CDR2 is YSLEER in the germline V gene. This CDR3 spans 12 amino acids. Trimming removed 8 bases from V and 9 bases from J, with 17 bases in between. CDR3 protein: CASRGSDSGQYF. In DNA form, the CDR3 reads TGCGCCAGCCGGGGTTCTGATTCCGGGCAGTACTTC.

The chain combines TRBV14 with TRBJ1-4, with D possibly TRBD1 on 6 matching bases. This CDR3 contains 14 residues. The germline V gene has CDR1 SGHDN and CDR2 FVKESK. V lost 4 bases and J 8 bases, leaving 14 bases between the germline ends. The CDR3: CASSLRRGTEKLFF. The CDR3 region has the DNA TGTGCCAGCAGCCTCCGGCGCGGGACAGAAAAACTGTTTTTT.

The chain combines TRBV28 with TRBJ2-7, with a tentative D call TRBD1 (5 bases). Germline V CDR1 and CDR2: MDHEN, SYDVKM. Trimming removed 2 bases from V and 3 bases from J, with 8 bases in between. The CDR3 spans 13 residues. Written as DNA, the CDR3 is TGTGCCAGCAGTTTAAGGACATTCTACGAGCAGTACTTC. Encoded protein: CASSLRTFYEQYF. Complete variable domain (other parts from reference TRBV28 and TRBJ2-7): DVKVTQSSRYLVKRTGEKVFLECVQDMDHENMFWYRQDPGLGLRLIYFSYDVKMKEKGDIPEGYSVSREKKERFSLILESASTNQTSMYLCASSLRTFYEQYFGPGTRLTVT.

This clone came up once. This rearrangement joins TRBV4-3 to TRBJ2-5; D remains unclear. Germline CDR1 reads LGHNA; CDR2 reads YSLEER. This CDR3 is built from 14 residues. The V end lost 3 bases, the J end lost 2 bases, and 10 bases lay between the germline ends. CDR3: CASSHNPQQETQYF. CDR3 DNA sequence: TGCGCCAGCAGCCACAACCCACAGCAAGAGACCCAGTACTTC.

This chain joins TRBV5-1 and TRBJ2-5; D is possibly TRBD2 (7 bases). V was shortened by 4 bases and J by 4 bases, with 17 bases between the two germline ends. Germline CDR1 is SGHRS and CDR2 is YFSETQ. This CDR3 is 15 amino acids long. The chain's CDR3 is CASSLAGASSETQYF. The CDR3 DNA reads TGCGCCAGCAGCCTGGCGGGGGCCTCATCAGAGACCCAGTACTTC.

This chain joins TRBV19 and TRBJ2-3, with D tentatively TRBD2 (6 bases). The germline V gene encodes CDR1 LNHDA and CDR2 SQIVND (reference sequence). V lost 7 bases, J lost 0 bases, and 14 bases lay in between. The CDR3 totals 15 residues. The CDR3 DNA follows: TGTGCCAGTACCCTCGTCGGGAGAAGCACAGATACGCAGTATTTT. Translating it yields CASTLVGRSTDTQYF. Full variable domain (remainder filled in from reference TRBV19 and TRBJ2-3): DGGITQSPKYLFRKEGQNVTLSCEQNLNHDAMYWYRQDPGQGLRLIYYSQIVNDFQKGDIAEGYSVSREKKESFPLTVTSAQKNPTAFYLCASTLVGRSTDTQYFGPGTRLTVL.

The sample holds a few counts of this clone. This rearrangement joins TRBV2 to TRBJ2-7; TRBD1 aligns across 9 bases. The CDR3 loop spans 13 amino acids. Germline trimming cut 7 bases from V and 2 bases from J; bases unmatched to any gene: 3. Germline V gene sequence: CDR1 SNHLY, CDR2 FYNNEI. The CDR3 bases are TGTGCCAGCACGAGACAGGGGGCCTACGAGCAGTACTTC. This translates into CASTRQGAYEQYF.